One sample yielded the 3 T cell receptor beta chains listed below, sequenced in a study of T-cell memory formation after mild COVID-19. TCRdb re-called the 5' RACE reads through MiXCR, storing one row per CDR3 protein. The table lists 25,000 to 35,000 distinct CDR3 sequences, around 21% of them singletons. Input material: PBMCs or a T cell subset sorted from them (not recorded which). Source of these receptors: an adult who had mild COVID-19 (a few samples of this study predate the infection). Cell type and time point are not known.

This clonotype came up many times. The V call is TRBV5-6, the J call TRBJ2-3, with D unresolved. The germline gives CDR1 SGHDT, CDR2 YYEEEE. CDR3 size: 13 residues. The ends were cut back, 3 bases at V and 1 base at J, with 6 bases in the middle. The CDR3, as DNA: TGTGCCAGCAGCTCTACAGGCACAGATACGCAGTATTTT. This codes for CASSSTGTDTQYF.

This clonotype was counted ten times or more. The rearrangement uses TRBV2 and TRBJ2-2; D may be TRBD1 or TRBD2 (5 bases each). The CDR3 runs to 17 residues. CDR1 and CDR2 from the germline V gene are SNHLY and FYNNEI. V lost 8 bases and J lost 3, with 22 bases in between. CDR3 sequence reads: CASWGTGTLADTGELFF. CDR3 coding DNA: TGTGCCAGCTGGGGGACGGGGACCCTCGCTGACACCGGGGAGCTGTTTTTT.

This clonotype was observed a few times. J is TRBJ2-5 and V is TRBV2; 9 nucleotides line up with TRBD2. The CDR3 totals 14 residues. V lost 7 bases to trimming and J lost 5 bases; unmatched junction nucleotides: 8. Per germline, CDR1 SNHLY and CDR2 FYNNEI. The CDR3 nucleotides are TGTGCCAGCACCCTGACTAGCGGAGGGGAGACCCAGTACTTC. Residues: CASTLTSGGETQYF.